This T cell receptor (beta chain) was sequenced for a study of control samples from healthy donors and cancer patients. Generated by immunoSEQ multiplex PCR, the TCRdb table keeps only in-frame clones and is missing some. Of some 410,000 clones listed, roughly 90% are singletons. From germline, CDR1 is SGHTS and CDR2 YDEGEE. Trimming took off 0 bases at V and 6 bases at J, with 12 bases between the two ends. CDR3 size: 14 residues. This clone was found a few times. This clonotype was sampled from a man aged 40-50 years with head and neck cancer. V and J are TRBV5-8 and TRBJ1-2; perhaps TRBD1 as D (6 bases). The sample was PBMCs. The CDR3 sequence is CASSLGSTGHGYTF. The CDR3 region has the DNA TGTGCCAGCAGCTTGGGAAGTACAGGGCATGGCTACACCTTC.